This T cell receptor beta chain was recorded in a study of blood T cells in healthy people across ages. Study-wide points: TCR beta diversity was tightly associated with the proportion of naive T cells.

Note on this clonotype: Antigen specificity is unknown.

Isolation per sample recovered at least 7 million PBMCs. The length of the CDR3 is 14 residues. The germline CDR1 and CDR2 sequences are SGHVS and FQNEAQ. V lost 11 bases, J lost 0 bases, and 15 bases lay in between. Combining a sample-barcoded 5' primer with a J-beta primer mix, a second PCR ran for roughly 6 to 11 cycles. Each TCR beta cDNA got a 12-nucleotide random molecular identifier. Each CDR3 protein is one row after TCRdb ran MiXCR on the 5' RACE reads. The sample records more than 1,400,000 distinct CDR3 sequences, roughly 45% being singletons. This receptor was obtained from a woman under 30 in good health. Material: blood. The chain joins TRBV7-8 to TRBJ2-3, with unresolved D. The CDR3 nucleotides are TGTGCCGGCCAACTATTACCTAGCACAGATACGCAGTATTTT. Its translation: CAGQLLPSTDTQYF.